This T cell receptor (beta chain) is from a study of control samples from healthy donors and cancer patients. The data were produced by immunoSEQ multiplex PCR, yet TCRdb's version contains in-frame clones alone and is incomplete. The sample lists some 78,000 clones, 70% to 90% occurring once. Germline CDR1 reads LNHDA; CDR2 reads SQIVND (reference sequence). The length of the CDR3 is 18 residues. V lost 5 bases, J lost 0 bases, and 20 bases lay in between. The sequence was collected from a woman aged 60-75 years in good health. This sequence joins TRBV19 and TRBJ1-5; maybe TRBD1 (5 bases). Material: blood. This CDR3 reads CASSRDPTGTYSNQPQHF. CDR3 nucleotides: TGTGCCAGTAGTCGAGACCCGACCGGGACTTATAGCAATCAGCCCCAGCATTTT.